Included here is one T cell receptor (beta chain) sequence, with context. Antigen unknown. Germline V lookup: CDR1 SEHNR, CDR2 FQNEAQ (reference sequence). This CDR3 is built from 17 residues. Trimming took 5 bases from V and 1 from J, leaving 17 bases between them. The data originate from a study of shared clonotypes between healthy human individuals. Assay: immunoSEQ multiplex PCR; the TCRdb copy retains only in-frame clones and omits some. The sample has about 2 million clones, about 95% seen once. Naive CD8 cells were CD45RO-negative, positively selected for CCR7, excluding terminally differentiated effector memory CD45RA+ cells. Study-wide points: Clonotype sharing across a few donors was observed for about 4.8% of naive CD4 clonotypes.

The sample taken for sequencing was naive CD8+ T cells sorted from blood. The chain is built from TRBV7-9 and TRBJ2-2; D not certain. The receptor comes from a man between 18 and 35 years old in good health. Here the CDR3 reads CASSHPPVEVNTGELFF. Here the CDR3 DNA reads TGTGCCAGCAGCCACCCCCCTGTAGAGGTGAACACCGGGGAGCTGTTTTTT.